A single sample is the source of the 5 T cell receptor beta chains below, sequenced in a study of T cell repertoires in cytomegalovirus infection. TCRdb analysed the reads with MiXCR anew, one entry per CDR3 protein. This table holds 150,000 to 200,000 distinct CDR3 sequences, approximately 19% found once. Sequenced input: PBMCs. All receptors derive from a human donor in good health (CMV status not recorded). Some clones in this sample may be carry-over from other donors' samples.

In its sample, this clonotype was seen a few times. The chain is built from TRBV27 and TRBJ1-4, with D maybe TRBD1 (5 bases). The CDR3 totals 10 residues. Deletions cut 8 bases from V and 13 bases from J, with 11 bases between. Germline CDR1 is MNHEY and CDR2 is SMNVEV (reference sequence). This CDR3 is CASGGTILFF. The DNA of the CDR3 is TGTGCCAGCGGGGGGACGATACTGTTTTTT. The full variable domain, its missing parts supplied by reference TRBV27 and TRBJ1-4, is EAQVTQNPRYLITVTGKKLTVTCSQNMNHEYMSWYRQDPGLGLRQIYYSMNVEVTDKGDVPEGYKVSRKEKRNFPLILESPSPNQTSLYFCASGGTILFFGSGTQLSVL.

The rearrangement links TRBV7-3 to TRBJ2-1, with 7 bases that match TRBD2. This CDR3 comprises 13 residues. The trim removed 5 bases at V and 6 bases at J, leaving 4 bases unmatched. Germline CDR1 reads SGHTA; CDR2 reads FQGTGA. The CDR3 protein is CASSPGRSNEQFF. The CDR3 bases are TGTGCCAGCAGCCCCGGGAGGAGCAATGAGCAGTTCTTC.

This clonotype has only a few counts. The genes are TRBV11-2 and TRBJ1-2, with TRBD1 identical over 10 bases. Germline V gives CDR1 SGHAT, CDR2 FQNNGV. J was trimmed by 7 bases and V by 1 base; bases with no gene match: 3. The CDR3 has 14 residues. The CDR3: CASSLVGQGTGYTF. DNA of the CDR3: TGTGCCAGCAGCTTAGTGGGACAGGGGACTGGCTACACCTTC.

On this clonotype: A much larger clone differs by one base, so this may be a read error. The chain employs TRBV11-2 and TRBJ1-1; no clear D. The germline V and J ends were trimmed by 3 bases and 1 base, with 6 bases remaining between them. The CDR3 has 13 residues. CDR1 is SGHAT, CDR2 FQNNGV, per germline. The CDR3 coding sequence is TGTGCCAGCAGCTTTGAACGGAACACTGAAGCTTTCTTT. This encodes CASSFERNTEAFF.

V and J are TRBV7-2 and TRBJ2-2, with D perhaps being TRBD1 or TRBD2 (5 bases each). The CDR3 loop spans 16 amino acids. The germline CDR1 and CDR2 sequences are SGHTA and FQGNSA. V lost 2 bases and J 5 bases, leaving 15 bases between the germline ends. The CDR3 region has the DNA TGTGCCAGCAGCTTAAGGGACCTCAGAATAACCGGGGAGCTGTTTTTT. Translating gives CASSLRDLRITGELFF.